This T cell receptor beta chain is from a study of T cell repertoires in cytomegalovirus infection. At the level of the study: Public TCR beta signature analysis indicated the presence of both CMV infection and matching HLA type.

TCRdb processed the reads anew with MiXCR; each CDR3 protein has one entry. In the table there are hundreds of thousands of distinct CDR3 sequences, about 39% of which are singletons. Whole-study findings and limits: Summed frequency of public TCR beta families distinguished CMV carriers with the relevant HLA. CMV-specific TCR beta clonotypes restricted by HLA-C dominated the ex vivo response.

This clonotype has ten or more counts. What it binds is not known. The receptor was derived from a human donor in good health (CMV status not recorded). Some clones in this sample may be carry-over from other donors' samples. The sample consisted of cultured PBMCs, taken from culture after CMV antigen stimulation.

In nucleotides, the CDR3 is TGTGCCAGCAGCTTAAACGATGGGGCAGATACGCAGTATTTT. Translated: CASSLNDGADTQYF. The chain is built from TRBV7-8 and TRBJ2-3; no firm D call. In germline, CDR1 is SGHVS, CDR2 FQNEAQ. Between the trimmed V and J ends, which lost 2 bases and 4 bases, there was a span of 10 bases. CDR3 length equals 14 residues.